The 10 T cell receptor beta chains below were found in one sample sequenced in a study of shared clonotypes between healthy human individuals. Clones were read by immunoSEQ multiplex PCR, and TCRdb kept only the in-frame ones, dropping some. The sample has roughly 2,300,000 clones, 85% to 95% seen once. The sequencing sample was made of naive CD4+ T cells from PBMCs. Subset denoted: CD45RA+ positively selected. These receptors all stem from a man between 18 and 35 years old in good health. Some clones in this sample may be carry-over from other donors' samples.

The chain recombines TRBV2 with TRBJ1-4; 8 nucleotides align to TRBD1. With V trimmed by 7 bases and J by 5 bases, 6 bases remained unmatched. This CDR3 has 14 residues. Germline V gives CDR1 SNHLY, CDR2 FYNNEI. The CDR3 coding sequence is TGTGCCAGCACCTTACAGGGGGGGAATGAAAAACTGTTTTTT. It codes for CASTLQGGNEKLFF.

V usage is TRBV5-1 and J usage is TRBJ2-6; 8 bases line up with TRBD2. In germline, CDR1 is SGHRS, CDR2 YFSETQ. Trimming at V came to 7 bases and at J to 0 bases, leaving 9 bases not matched to a gene. The CDR3 is made up of 17 amino acids. The CDR3 DNA is TGCGCCAGCCGGGAGGGCAGGGGACTCTCTGGGGCCAACGTCCTGACTTTC. Amino acids: CASREGRGLSGANVLTF.

This clone showed up just once. The chain combines TRBV2 with TRBJ2-3; TRBD2 agrees at 8 bases. J was trimmed by 8 bases and V by 7 bases; bases with no gene match: 14. The CDR3 runs 15 residues. Germline V lookup: CDR1 SNHLY, CDR2 FYNNEI. CDR3 nucleotide sequence: TGTGCCAGCACCCGGGAGGGACTAGAAGCAGGTACGCAGTATTTT. Its protein is CASTREGLEAGTQYF. The full variable domain, in which reference TRBV2 and TRBJ2-3 provide the parts outside the CDR3, is EPEVTQTPSHQVTQMGQEVILRCVPISNHLYFYWYRQILGQKVEFLVSFYNNEISEKSEIFDDQFSVERPDGSNFTLKIRSTKLEDSAMYFCASTREGLEAGTQYFGPGTRLTVL.

The gene calls are TRBV4-3 and TRBJ1-4, with D perhaps TRBD1 (5 bases). In germline, CDR1 is LGHNA, CDR2 YSLEER. Trimming took 2 bases from V and 10 from J, leaving 26 bases between them. The CDR3 is 18 residues long. As DNA, the CDR3 is TGCGCCAGCAGCCAACCAGGCGTCCCGCGGGGGGTTAGTGGAAAACTGTTTTTT. Amino acid sequence: CASSQPGVPRGVSGKLFF.

The chain joins TRBV30 to TRBJ2-7, with D unclear. This CDR3 region has 15 residues. V was cut by 1 base and J by 2 bases, with 15 bases left in between. Germline CDR1 is GTSNPN and CDR2 is SVGIG (reference sequence). The CDR3 bases are TGTGCCTGGAGTGCCCCCAGAATACGAGCCTACGAGCAGTACTTC. It yields the protein CAWSAPRIRAYEQYF.

The chain carries TRBV6-1 and TRBJ2-1; 8 bases agree with TRBD2. CDR3 size: 15 residues. CDR1 is MNHNS and CDR2 is SASEGT in the germline V gene. V lost 5 bases and J lost 5; bases outside the gene matches: 8. DNA for the CDR3: TGTGCCAGCAGTAGCTTAGCGGGATTAAACAATGAGCAGTTCTTC. Translated: CASSSLAGLNNEQFF.

The rearrangement uses TRBV7-3 and TRBJ2-7; the D is unclear. Trimming shortened V by 3 bases and J by 2 bases, and 8 bases separated the two germline ends. Germline V gives CDR1 SGHTA, CDR2 FQGTGA. CDR3 size: 13 residues. The chain's CDR3 is CASSFSRPYEQYF. CDR3 nucleotides: TGTGCCAGCAGCTTCTCACGGCCCTACGAGCAGTACTTC.

J is TRBJ1-1 and V is TRBV4-1; D is perhaps TRBD1 (6 bases). Trimming stripped 2 bases from V and 1 base from J, with 17 bases between. The CDR3 consists of 17 residues. The germline V gene encodes CDR1 MGHRA and CDR2 YSYEKL. The CDR3 DNA sequence: TGCGCCAGCAGCCAATCACCAGGGGTTTTCGGGAACACTGAAGCTTTCTTT. Encoded protein: CASSQSPGVFGNTEAFF.

The chain joins TRBV18 to TRBJ1-5; TRBD1 matches 10 bases. V gave up 4 bases and J gave up 0 bases; unmatched junction bases: 6. The CDR3 is 17 residues long. Germline values: CDR1 KGHSH, CDR2 LQKENI. This chain's CDR3 is CASSRDRGLISNQPQHF. The DNA of the CDR3 is TGTGCCAGCTCACGGGACAGGGGCCTTATTAGCAATCAGCCCCAGCATTTT.

The CDR3 is CASSTGLGYTF. The CDR3, as DNA: TGTGCCAGCAGTACAGGGCTCGGCTACACCTTC. This chain connects TRBV6-5 to TRBJ1-2; a possible D gene is TRBD1 (6 bases). The CDR3 covers 11 residues. With 5 bases removed from V and 8 bases from J, the gap between germline ends came to 9 bases. Germline V gives CDR1 MNHEY, CDR2 SVGAGI.